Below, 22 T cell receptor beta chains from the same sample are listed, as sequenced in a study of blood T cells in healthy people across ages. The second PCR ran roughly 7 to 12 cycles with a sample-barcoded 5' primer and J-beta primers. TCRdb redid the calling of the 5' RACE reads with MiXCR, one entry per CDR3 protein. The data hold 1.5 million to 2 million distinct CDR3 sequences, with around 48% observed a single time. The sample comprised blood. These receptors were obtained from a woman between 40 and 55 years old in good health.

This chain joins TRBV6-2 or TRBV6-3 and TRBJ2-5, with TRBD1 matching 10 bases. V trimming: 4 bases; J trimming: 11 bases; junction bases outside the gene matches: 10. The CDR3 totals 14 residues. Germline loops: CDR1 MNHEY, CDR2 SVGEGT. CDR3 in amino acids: CASSFTGTGEEQYF. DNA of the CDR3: TGTGCCAGCAGTTTTACCGGGACAGGGGAAGAGCAGTACTTC.

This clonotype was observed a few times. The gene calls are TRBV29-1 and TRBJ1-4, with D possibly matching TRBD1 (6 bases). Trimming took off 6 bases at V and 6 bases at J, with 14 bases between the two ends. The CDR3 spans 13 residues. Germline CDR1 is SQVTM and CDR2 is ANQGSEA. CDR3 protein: CSVRRGADEKLFF. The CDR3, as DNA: TGCAGCGTGAGGAGGGGGGCTGATGAAAAACTGTTTTTT.

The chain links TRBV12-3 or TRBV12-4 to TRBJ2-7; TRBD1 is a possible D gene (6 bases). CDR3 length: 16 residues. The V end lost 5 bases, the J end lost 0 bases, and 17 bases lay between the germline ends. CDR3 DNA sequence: TGTGCCAGCAGTCCGCGGACAGCCATAAGCTCCTACGAGCAGTACTTC. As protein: CASSPRTAISSYEQYF.

CDR3 bases: TGTGCCAGCAGCTTAGCGACTAAAAGCACAGATACGCAGTATTTT. Translated: CASSLATKSTDTQYF. The rearrangement uses TRBV7-2 and TRBJ2-3, with D maybe TRBD2 (5 bases). Germline loops: CDR1 SGHTA, CDR2 FQGNSA. Between the trimmed V and J ends, which lost 0 bases and 0 bases, there was a span of 7 bases. The CDR3 covers 15 residues.

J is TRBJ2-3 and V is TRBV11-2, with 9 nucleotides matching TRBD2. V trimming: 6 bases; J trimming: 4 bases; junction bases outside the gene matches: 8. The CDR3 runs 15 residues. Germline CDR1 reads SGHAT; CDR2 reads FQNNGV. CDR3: CASRTPGLAADTQYF. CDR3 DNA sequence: TGTGCCAGCAGGACCCCGGGACTAGCAGCAGATACGCAGTATTTT. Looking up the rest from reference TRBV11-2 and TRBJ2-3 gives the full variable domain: EAGVAQSPRYKIIEKRQSVAFWCNPISGHATLYWYQQILGQGPKLLIQFQNNGVVDDSQLPKDRFSAERLKGVDSTLKIQPAKLEDSAVYLCASRTPGLAADTQYFGPGTRLTVL.

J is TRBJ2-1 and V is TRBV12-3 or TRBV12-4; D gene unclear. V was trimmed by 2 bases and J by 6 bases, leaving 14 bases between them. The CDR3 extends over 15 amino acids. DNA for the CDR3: TGTGCCAGCAGTTTACTACTATCCTCCGTCAATGAGCAGTTCTTC. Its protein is CASSLLLSSVNEQFF.

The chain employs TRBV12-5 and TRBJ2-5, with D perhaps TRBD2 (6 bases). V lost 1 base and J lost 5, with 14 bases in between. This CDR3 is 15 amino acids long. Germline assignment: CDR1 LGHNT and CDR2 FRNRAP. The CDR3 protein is CASGLGGTPGETQYF. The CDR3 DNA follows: TGTGCTAGTGGTTTGGGCGGGACCCCAGGGGAGACCCAGTACTTC.

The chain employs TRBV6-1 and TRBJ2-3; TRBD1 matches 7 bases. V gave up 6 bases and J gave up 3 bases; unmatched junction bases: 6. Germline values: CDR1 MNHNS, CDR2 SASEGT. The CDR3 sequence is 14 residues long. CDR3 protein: CASRQGMGTDTQYF. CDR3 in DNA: TGTGCCAGCAGACAGGGGATGGGGACAGATACGCAGTATTTT.

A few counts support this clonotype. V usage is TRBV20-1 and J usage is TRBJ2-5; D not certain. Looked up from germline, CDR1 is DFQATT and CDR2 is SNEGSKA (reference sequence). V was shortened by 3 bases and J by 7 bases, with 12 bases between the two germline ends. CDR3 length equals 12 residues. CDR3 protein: CSASDDWGTQYF. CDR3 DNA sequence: TGCAGTGCTAGCGACGATTGGGGGACCCAGTACTTC.

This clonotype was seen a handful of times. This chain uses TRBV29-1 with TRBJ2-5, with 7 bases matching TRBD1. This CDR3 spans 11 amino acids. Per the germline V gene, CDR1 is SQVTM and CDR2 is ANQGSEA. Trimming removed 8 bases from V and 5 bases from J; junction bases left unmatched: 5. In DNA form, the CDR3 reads TGCAGCCCCGCGACAGGGGAGACCCAGTACTTC. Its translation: CSPATGETQYF.

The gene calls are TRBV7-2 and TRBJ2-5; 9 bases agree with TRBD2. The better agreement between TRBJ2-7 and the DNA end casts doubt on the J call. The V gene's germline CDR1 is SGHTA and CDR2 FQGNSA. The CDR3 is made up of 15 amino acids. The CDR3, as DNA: TGTGCCAGCAGCTTAGTACCTAGCGGGGACTACGAGCAGTACTTC. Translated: CASSLVPSGDYEQYF.

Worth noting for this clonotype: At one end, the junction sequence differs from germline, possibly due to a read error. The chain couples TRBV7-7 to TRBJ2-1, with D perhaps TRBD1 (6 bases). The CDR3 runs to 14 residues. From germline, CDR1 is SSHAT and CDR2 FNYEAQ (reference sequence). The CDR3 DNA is TGTGCTAGCAGCTTAGTGGGGGCCAGAAATGAGCAGTTCTTC. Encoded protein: CASSLVGARNEQFF.

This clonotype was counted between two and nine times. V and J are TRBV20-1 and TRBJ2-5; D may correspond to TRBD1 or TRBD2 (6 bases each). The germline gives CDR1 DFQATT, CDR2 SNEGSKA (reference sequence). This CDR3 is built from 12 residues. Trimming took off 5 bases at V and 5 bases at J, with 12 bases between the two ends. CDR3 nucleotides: TGCAGTGCTGACTGGGGGGCGGAGACCCAGTACTTC. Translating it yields CSADWGAETQYF.

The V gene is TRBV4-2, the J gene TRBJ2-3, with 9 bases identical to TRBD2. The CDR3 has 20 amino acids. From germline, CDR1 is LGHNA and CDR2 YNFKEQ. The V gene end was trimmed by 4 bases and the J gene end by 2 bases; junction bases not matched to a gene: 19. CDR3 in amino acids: CASSLAHRASAGGSTDTQYF. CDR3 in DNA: TGTGCCAGCAGCCTAGCGCATCGGGCCTCAGCGGGGGGTTCCACAGATACGCAGTATTTT.

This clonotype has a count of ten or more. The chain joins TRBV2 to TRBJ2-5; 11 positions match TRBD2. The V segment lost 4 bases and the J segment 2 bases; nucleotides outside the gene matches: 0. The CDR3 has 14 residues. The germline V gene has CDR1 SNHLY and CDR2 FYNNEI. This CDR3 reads CASSGLAGQETQYF. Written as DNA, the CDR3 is TGTGCCAGCAGTGGACTAGCGGGGCAAGAGACCCAGTACTTC. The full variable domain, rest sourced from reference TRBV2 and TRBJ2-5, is EPEVTQTPSHQVTQMGQEVILRCVPISNHLYFYWYRQILGQKVEFLVSFYNNEISEKSEIFDDQFSVERPDGSNFTLKIRSTKLEDSAMYFCASSGLAGQETQYFGPGTRLLVL.

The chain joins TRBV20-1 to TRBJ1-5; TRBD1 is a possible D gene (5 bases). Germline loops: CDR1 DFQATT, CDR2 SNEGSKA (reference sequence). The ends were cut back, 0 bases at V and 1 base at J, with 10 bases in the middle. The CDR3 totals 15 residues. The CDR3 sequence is CSAREPGSSNQPQHF. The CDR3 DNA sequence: TGCAGTGCTAGAGAGCCAGGGTCAAGCAATCAGCCCCAGCATTTT.

This CDR3 reads CASSLGQGHYNEQFF. CDR3 bases: TGTGCCAGCAGCTTAGGGCAGGGACACTACAATGAGCAGTTCTTC. J is TRBJ2-1 and V is TRBV11-2; tentative D call: TRBD1 (6 bases). CDR3 length: 15 residues. CDR1 SGHAT and CDR2 FQNNGV come from the germline V gene. V lost 1 base and J 3 bases, leaving 10 bases between the germline ends.

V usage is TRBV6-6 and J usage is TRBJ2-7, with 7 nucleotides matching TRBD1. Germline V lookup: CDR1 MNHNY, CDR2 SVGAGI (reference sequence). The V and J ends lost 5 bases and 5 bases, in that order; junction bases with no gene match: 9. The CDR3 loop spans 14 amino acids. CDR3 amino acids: CASSPGQLKDEQYF. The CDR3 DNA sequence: TGTGCCAGCAGTCCGGGACAGCTTAAAGACGAGCAGTACTTC.

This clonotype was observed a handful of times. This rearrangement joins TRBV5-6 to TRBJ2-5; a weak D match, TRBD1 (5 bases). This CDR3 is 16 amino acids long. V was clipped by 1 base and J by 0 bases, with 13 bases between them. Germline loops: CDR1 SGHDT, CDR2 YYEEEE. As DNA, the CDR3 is TGTGCCAGCAGCTTGCGACAGAAACATTACCAAGAGACCCAGTACTTC. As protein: CASSLRQKHYQETQYF.

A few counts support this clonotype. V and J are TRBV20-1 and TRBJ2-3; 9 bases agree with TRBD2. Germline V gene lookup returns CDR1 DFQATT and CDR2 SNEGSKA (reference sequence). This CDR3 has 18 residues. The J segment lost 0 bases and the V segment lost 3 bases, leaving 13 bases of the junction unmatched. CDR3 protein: CSASGLAGNRLSTDTQYF. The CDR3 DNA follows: TGCAGTGCTAGCGGGCTAGCGGGGAATAGACTTAGCACAGATACGCAGTATTTT.

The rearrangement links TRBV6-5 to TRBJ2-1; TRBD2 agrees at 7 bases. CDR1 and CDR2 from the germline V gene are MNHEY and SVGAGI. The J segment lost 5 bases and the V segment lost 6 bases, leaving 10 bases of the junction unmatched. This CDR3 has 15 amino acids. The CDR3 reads CASRERRGSHNEQFF. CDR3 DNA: TGTGCCAGCAGAGAGCGGCGGGGGAGCCACAATGAGCAGTTCTTC.

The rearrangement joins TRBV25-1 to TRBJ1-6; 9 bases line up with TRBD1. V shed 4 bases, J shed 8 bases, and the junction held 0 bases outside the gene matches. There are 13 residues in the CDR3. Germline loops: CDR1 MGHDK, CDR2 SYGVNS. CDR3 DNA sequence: TGTGCCAGCAGTGGACAGGGGGATTCACCCCTCCACTTT. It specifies CASSGQGDSPLHF.